The clone carrying this TCR beta chain was detected only a few times. Its antigen is not identified. Unique molecular identifiers featured in each of the TCR beta cDNA libraries. The yield from about 1 to 10 million T cells was approximately 500,000 cDNA molecules in total. TCRdb called the PCR reads again in MiXCR, with one record for every CDR3 protein. The repertoire consists of fewer than 550,000 distinct CDR3 sequences, with about a third occurring once and the leading ten covering 4.5% to 7.5%. The data were obtained in a study of post-analysis software for immune sequencing data. The overall study: Progressive-relapsing, secondary progressive and relapsing-remitting multiple sclerosis were among the disease courses included.

The length of the CDR3 is 11 residues. The germline V gene has CDR1 MNHNY and CDR2 SVGAGI (reference sequence). Study-wide results and limits: In patients, about five TRBV segments were more frequent than in controls, with TRBV5-6, TRBV5-1 and TRBV20-1 among them. The study found significantly lower normalized Chao1 diversity in multiple sclerosis patients than in controls.

The rearrangement joins TRBV6-6 to TRBJ2-1; D is perhaps TRBD1 (6 bases). The origin of this receptor is a girl aged 2-17 years with multiple sclerosis. The sequencing sample was made of blood. CDR3 sequence: CAGHQGNEQFF. CDR3 bases: TGTGCAGGACACCAGGGGAATGAGCAGTTCTTC.